Given below is one T cell receptor beta chain in context. The sample is drawn from a study of blood T cell repertoires in COVID-19. CDR3 length: 15 residues. The V end was cut by 4 bases, the J end by 5 bases, with 17 bases between. Germline CDR1 is SGHVS and CDR2 is FNYEAQ. Sequenced by immunoSEQ multiplex PCR; TCRdb stores in-frame clones only, minus some. The sample lists roughly 120,000 clones; 75% to 85% were seen once. Sequences were obtained from peripheral blood. The chain links TRBV7-6 to TRBJ2-5; TRBD1 is a possible D gene (5 bases). The receptor comes from a woman older than 75 with active or convalescent COVID-19. The DNA for the CDR3 is TGTGCCAGCAGCTCTCCCCAGGGCCTACGGGAGACCCAGTACTTC. The encoded protein is CASSSPQGLRETQYF.